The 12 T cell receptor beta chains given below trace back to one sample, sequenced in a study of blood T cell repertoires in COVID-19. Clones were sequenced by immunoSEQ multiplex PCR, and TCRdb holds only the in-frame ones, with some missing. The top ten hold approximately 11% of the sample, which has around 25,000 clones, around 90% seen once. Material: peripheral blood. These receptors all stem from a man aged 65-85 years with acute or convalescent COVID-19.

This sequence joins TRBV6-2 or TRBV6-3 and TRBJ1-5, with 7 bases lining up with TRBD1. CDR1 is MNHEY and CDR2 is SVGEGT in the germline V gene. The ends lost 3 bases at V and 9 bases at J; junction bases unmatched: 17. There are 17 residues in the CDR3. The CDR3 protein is CASSYGSGRGFLGPQHF. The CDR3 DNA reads TGTGCCAGCAGTTATGGATCCGGCAGGGGGTTCCTAGGGCCCCAGCATTTT.

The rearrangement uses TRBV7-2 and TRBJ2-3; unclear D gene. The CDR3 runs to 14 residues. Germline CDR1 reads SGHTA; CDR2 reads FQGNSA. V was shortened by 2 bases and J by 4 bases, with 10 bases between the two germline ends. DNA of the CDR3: TGTGCCAGCAGCTTATACCATAGAGCAGATACGCAGTATTTT. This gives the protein CASSLYHRADTQYF.

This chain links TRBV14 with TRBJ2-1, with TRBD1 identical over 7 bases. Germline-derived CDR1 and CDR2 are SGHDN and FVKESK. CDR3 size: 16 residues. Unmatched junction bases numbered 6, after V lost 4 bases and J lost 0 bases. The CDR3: CASSPPTGSSYNEQFF. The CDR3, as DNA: TGTGCCAGCAGCCCCCCGACAGGGAGCTCCTACAATGAGCAGTTCTTC.

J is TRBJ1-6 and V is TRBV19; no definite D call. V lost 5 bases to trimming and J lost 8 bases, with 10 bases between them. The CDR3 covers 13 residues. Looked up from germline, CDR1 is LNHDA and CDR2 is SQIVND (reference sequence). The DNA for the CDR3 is TGTGCCAGTAGTGCCCTGACTGATTCACCCCTCCACTTT. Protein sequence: CASSALTDSPLHF.

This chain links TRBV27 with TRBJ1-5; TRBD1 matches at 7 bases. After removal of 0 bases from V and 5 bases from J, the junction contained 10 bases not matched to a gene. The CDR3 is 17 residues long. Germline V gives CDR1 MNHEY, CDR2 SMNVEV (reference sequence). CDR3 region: CASSLSGGRGEYQPQHF. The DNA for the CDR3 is TGTGCCAGCAGTTTATCGGGGGGCAGGGGGGAGTATCAGCCCCAGCATTTT.

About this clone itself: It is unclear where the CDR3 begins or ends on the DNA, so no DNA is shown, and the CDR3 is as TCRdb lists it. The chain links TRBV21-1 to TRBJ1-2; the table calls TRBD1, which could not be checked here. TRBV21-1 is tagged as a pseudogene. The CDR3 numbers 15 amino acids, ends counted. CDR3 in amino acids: CASSKFGQGTMSYTF.

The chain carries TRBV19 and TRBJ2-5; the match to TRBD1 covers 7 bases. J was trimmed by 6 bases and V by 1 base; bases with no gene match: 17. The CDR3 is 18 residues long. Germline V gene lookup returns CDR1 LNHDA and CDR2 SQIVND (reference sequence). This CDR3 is CASSIGPPPGGRLKTQYF. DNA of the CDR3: TGTGCCAGTAGTATAGGTCCCCCCCCAGGGGGACGTTTGAAGACCCAGTACTTC.

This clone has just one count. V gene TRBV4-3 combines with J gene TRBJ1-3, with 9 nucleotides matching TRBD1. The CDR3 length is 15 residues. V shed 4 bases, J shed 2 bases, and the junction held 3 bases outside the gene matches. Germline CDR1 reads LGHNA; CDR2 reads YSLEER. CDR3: CASSRNRGPGNTIYF. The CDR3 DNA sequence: TGCGCCAGCAGCCGCAACAGGGGGCCTGGAAACACCATATATTTT.

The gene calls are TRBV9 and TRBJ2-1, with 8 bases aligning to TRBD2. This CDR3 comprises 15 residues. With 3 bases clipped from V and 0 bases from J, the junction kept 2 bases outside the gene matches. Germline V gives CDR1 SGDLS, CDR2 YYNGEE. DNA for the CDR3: TGTGCCAGCAGCGACCGGGGGGGCTCCTACAATGAGCAGTTCTTC. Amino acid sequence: CASSDRGGSYNEQFF. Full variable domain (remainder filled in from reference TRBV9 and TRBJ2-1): DSGVTQTPKHLITATGQRVTLRCSPRSGDLSVYWYQQSLDQGLQFLIQYYNGEERAKGNILERFSAQQFPDLHSELNLSSLELGDSALYFCASSDRGGSYNEQFFGPGTRLTVL.

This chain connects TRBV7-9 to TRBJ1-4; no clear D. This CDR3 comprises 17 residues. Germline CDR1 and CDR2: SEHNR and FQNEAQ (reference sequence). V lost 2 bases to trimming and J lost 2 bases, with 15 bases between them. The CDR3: CASSLNGLLGTNEKLFF. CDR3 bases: TGTGCCAGCAGCTTAAATGGTCTTCTGGGCACTAATGAAAAACTGTTTTTT.

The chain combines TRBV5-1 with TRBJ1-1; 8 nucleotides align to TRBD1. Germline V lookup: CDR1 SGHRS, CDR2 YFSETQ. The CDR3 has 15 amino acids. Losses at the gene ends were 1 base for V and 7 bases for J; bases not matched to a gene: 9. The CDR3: CASSLNPGQAYEAFF. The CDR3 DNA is TGCGCCAGCAGCTTGAATCCGGGACAGGCCTATGAAGCTTTCTTT.

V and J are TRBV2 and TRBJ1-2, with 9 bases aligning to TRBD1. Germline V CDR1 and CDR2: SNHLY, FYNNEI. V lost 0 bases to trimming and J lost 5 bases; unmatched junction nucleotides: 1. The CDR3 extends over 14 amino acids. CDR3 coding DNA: TGTGCCAGCAGTGAAGCGACAGGGGGGTATGGCTACACCTTC. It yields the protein CASSEATGGYGYTF.